Shown below are 18 T cell receptor beta chains from a single sample sequenced in a study of CD8+CD57+ T cells in acquired aplastic anemia. The study profiled TCR beta VDJ and CDR3 using genomic DNA as template. TCRdb reprocessed the reads via MiXCR and lists one record per CDR3 protein. Altogether approximately 80,000 distinct CDR3 sequences are present, about three quarters being singletons, with the ten largest covering approximately 81%. Patients picked for sequencing had shown CD8+CD57+ cell expansion detected by flow cytometry. Material for sequencing was sorted CD4+, CD8+, or CD8+CD57+ T cells (not recorded which) from PBMCs. These receptors were obtained from a human donor with aplastic anemia.

This sequence joins TRBV19 and TRBJ2-7; 10 bases match TRBD2. The germline V gene has CDR1 LNHDA and CDR2 SQIVND (reference sequence). This CDR3 region has 15 residues. After removal of 5 bases from V and 1 base from J, the junction contained 5 bases not matched to a gene. The CDR3 reads CASSSLAGVSYEQYF. The CDR3 DNA follows: TGTGCCAGTAGTTCCCTAGCGGGAGTGTCCTACGAGCAGTACTTC.

The genes are TRBV2 and TRBJ1-1; 7 positions agree with TRBD1. V trimming: 5 bases; J trimming: 4 bases; junction bases outside the gene matches: 7. The CDR3 is 14 amino acids. CDR1 is SNHLY and CDR2 is FYNNEI in the germline V gene. DNA of the CDR3: TGTGCCAGCAGTTATGACAGGGCCGGCACTGAAGCTTTCTTT. Translating it yields CASSYDRAGTEAFF. The variable domain in full, completed from reference TRBV2 and TRBJ1-1, reads EPEVTQTPSHQVTQMGQEVILRCVPISNHLYFYWYRQILGQKVEFLVSFYNNEISEKSEIFDDQFSVERPDGSNFTLKIRSTKLEDSAMYFCASSYDRAGTEAFFGQGTRLTVV.

The chain couples TRBV5-5 to TRBJ2-3; D remains ambiguous. Per germline, CDR1 SGHKS and CDR2 YYEKEE (reference sequence). V lost 4 bases to trimming and J lost 6 bases, with 12 bases between them. The CDR3 is 13 residues long. CDR3 in DNA: TGTGCCAGCAGCCCTCCGTACCGGGATACGCAGTATTTT. The encoded protein is CASSPPYRDTQYF.

The table lists this clonotype with many counts. V gene TRBV14 combines with J gene TRBJ2-7; D perhaps matches TRBD1 (7 bases). V lost 1 base and J lost 2, with 12 bases in between. CDR3 length: 15 residues. Germline V gene data show CDR1 as SGHDN and CDR2 as FVKESK. CDR3 DNA sequence: TGTGCCAGCAGCCAAGCGGAGGGGGCGGCCTACGAGCAGTACTTC. Protein product: CASSQAEGAAYEQYF.

For this clonotype: One end of the junction does not line up with germline, which may come from a read error. This chain links TRBV2 with TRBJ1-5; 7 bases are a match to TRBD1. The length of the CDR3 is 15 residues. Germline V gene data show CDR1 as SNHLY and CDR2 as FYNNEI. Here the CDR3 DNA reads TGTGCCCGCAGTGCCTGGGACAGTCTCAATCAGCCCCAGCATTTT. It codes for CARSAWDSLNQPQHF.

The chain has TRBV12-3 or TRBV12-4 and TRBJ1-2; D perhaps matches TRBD1 (5 bases). This CDR3 has 13 amino acids. Trimming took 6 bases from V and 9 from J, leaving 17 bases between them. CDR3 sequence (DNA): TGTGCCAGCAGGTTACCGGGACTAGCACGCTACACCTTC. It yields the protein CASRLPGLARYTF.

This clonotype showed up just once. V usage is TRBV25-1 and J usage is TRBJ1-2; D possibly corresponds to TRBD1 (5 bases). Germline values: CDR1 MGHDK, CDR2 SYGVNS. The CDR3 loop spans 14 amino acids. V lost 8 bases, J lost 2 bases, and 15 bases lay in between. In DNA, the CDR3 is TGTGCCAGCGGCGCCGGGACCGTCAACTATGGCTACACCTTC. Protein: CASGAGTVNYGYTF.

The V and J genes are TRBV10-3 and TRBJ1-2; perhaps TRBD1 as D (6 bases). CDR3 length equals 17 residues. Germline V gene sequence: CDR1 ENHRY, CDR2 SYGVKD. V lost 0 bases to trimming and J lost 6 bases, with 20 bases between them. The CDR3 loop is CAISESRRGRELDGYTF. The DNA for the CDR3 is TGTGCCATCAGTGAGTCGAGACGGGGGCGGGAACTCGATGGCTACACCTTC.

The rearrangement joins TRBV20-1 to TRBJ1-2; 9 bases line up with TRBD1. With 5 bases clipped from V and 7 bases from J, the junction kept 14 bases outside the gene matches. Germline CDR1 and CDR2: DFQATT and SNEGSKA (reference sequence). The CDR3 sequence is 15 residues long. The CDR3 here is CSALPGTGSMSGYTF. CDR3 nucleotide sequence: TGCAGTGCTCTTCCCGGGACAGGGAGTATGAGTGGCTACACCTTC.

The V and J genes are TRBV29-1 and TRBJ1-3; perhaps TRBD1 as D (5 bases). The germline CDR1 and CDR2 sequences are SQVTM and ANQGSEA. V dropped 6 bases and J dropped 0 bases, with 9 bases sitting between them. CDR3 size: 13 residues. The DNA for the CDR3 is TGCAGCGTGGGACTGAGCTCTGGAAACACCATATATTTT. Protein product: CSVGLSSGNTIYF. The full variable domain, with the rest looked up from reference TRBV29-1 and TRBJ1-3, is SAVISQKPSRDICQRGTSLTIQCQVDSQVTMMFWYRQQPGQSLTLIATANQGSEATYESGFVIDKFPISRPNLTFSTLTVSNMSPEDSSIYLCSVGLSSGNTIYFGEGSWLTVV.

A few counts support this clonotype. It may be a read error: a sequence one base away is much more abundant. The V call is TRBV4-1, the J call TRBJ2-7; no firm D call. Germline CDR1 and CDR2: MGHRA and YSYEKL. The ends were cut back, 1 base at V and 5 bases at J, with 3 bases in the middle. CDR3 length: 11 residues. CDR3 amino acids: CASSQADEQYF. The CDR3, as DNA: TGCGCCAGCAGCCAAGCGGACGAGCAGTACTTC.

This chain joins TRBV29-1 and TRBJ2-5; 8 bases are a match to TRBD1. Germline trimming cut 0 bases from V and 0 bases from J; bases unmatched to any gene: 6. Looked up from germline, CDR1 is SQVTM and CDR2 is ANQGSEA. This CDR3 is built from 16 residues. The CDR3 nucleotides read TGCAGCGTTGAAGACTGGACAGGGCCCGACCAAGAGACCCAGTACTTC. Its translation is CSVEDWTGPDQETQYF.

The genes are TRBV7-2 and TRBJ1-2; D unclear. Germline V lookup: CDR1 SGHTA, CDR2 FQGNSA. Trimming stripped 4 bases from V and 5 bases from J, with 8 bases between. The CDR3 contains 12 residues. This chain's CDR3 is CASSYDGYGYTF. The CDR3 nucleotides are TGTGCCAGCAGCTACGACGGATATGGCTACACCTTC.

The V and J genes are TRBV7-3 and TRBJ2-3; D is undetermined. In germline, CDR1 is SGHTA, CDR2 FQGTGA. This CDR3 is 14 amino acids long. V lost 3 bases, J lost 0 bases, and 7 bases lay in between. The CDR3 sequence is CASSLGASTDTQYF. The CDR3 DNA follows: TGTGCCAGCAGCTTGGGCGCTAGCACAGATACGCAGTATTTT.

The chain employs TRBV19 and TRBJ1-2; D is unresolved. The V gene's germline CDR1 is LNHDA and CDR2 SQIVND (reference sequence). This CDR3 comprises 13 residues. V was trimmed by 3 bases and J by 2 bases, leaving 7 bases between them. The CDR3 DNA is TGTGCCAGTAGTATTAGGGCCAACTATGGCTACACCTTC. It yields the protein CASSIRANYGYTF.

The chain joins TRBV25-1 to TRBJ2-3; the D is unclear. V lost 5 bases to trimming and J lost 3 bases, with 3 bases between them. Per germline, CDR1 MGHDK and CDR2 SYGVNS. The CDR3 has 11 amino acids. The chain's CDR3 is CASSITDTQYF. CDR3 bases: TGTGCCAGCAGTATAACAGATACGCAGTATTTT.

V is TRBV24-1 and J is TRBJ2-3; possible D gene TRBD1, 6 bases. With 6 bases removed from V and 0 bases from J, the gap between germline ends came to 9 bases. CDR1 KGHDR and CDR2 SFDVKD come from the germline V gene. The CDR3 has 14 residues. CDR3 residues: CATSLTGSTDTQYF. CDR3 bases: TGTGCCACCAGTTTAACAGGGAGCACAGATACGCAGTATTTT.

About this clonotype itself: The junction differs from germline at one of its ends, possibly a read error. V gene TRBV6-1 combines with J gene TRBJ2-1, with D unclear. The CDR3 is 11 residues long. The germline V gene has CDR1 MNHNS and CDR2 SASEGT. CDR3: CAGRLANEQFF. The CDR3 DNA sequence: TGTGCCGGCAGACTCGCAAATGAGCAGTTCTTC.